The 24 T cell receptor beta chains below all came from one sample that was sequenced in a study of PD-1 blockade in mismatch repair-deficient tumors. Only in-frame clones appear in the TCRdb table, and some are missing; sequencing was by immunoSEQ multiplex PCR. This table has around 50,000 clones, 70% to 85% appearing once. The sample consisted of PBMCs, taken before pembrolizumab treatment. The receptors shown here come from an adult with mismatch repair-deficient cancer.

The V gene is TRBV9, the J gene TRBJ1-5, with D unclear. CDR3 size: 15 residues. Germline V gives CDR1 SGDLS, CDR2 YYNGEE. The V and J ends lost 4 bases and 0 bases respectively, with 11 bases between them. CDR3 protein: CASSPEGTSNQPQHF. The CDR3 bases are TGTGCCAGCAGCCCGGAGGGTACTAGCAATCAGCCCCAGCATTTT.

CDR3 DNA sequence: TGTGCCAGCAGCCCCATGGGGGGCAATCAGCCCCAGCATTTT. It specifies CASSPMGGNQPQHF. The V and J genes are TRBV28 and TRBJ1-5; a weak D match, TRBD1 (5 bases). Germline-derived CDR1 and CDR2 are MDHEN and SYDVKM. This CDR3 has 14 residues. V gave up 6 bases and J gave up 2 bases, with 11 bases separating them.

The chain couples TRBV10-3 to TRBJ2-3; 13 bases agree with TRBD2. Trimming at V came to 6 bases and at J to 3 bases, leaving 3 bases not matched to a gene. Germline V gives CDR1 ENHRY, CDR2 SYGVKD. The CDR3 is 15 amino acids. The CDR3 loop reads CAIRQGLAGTDTQYF. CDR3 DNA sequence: TGTGCCATCAGACAGGGACTAGCGGGAACAGATACGCAGTATTTT.

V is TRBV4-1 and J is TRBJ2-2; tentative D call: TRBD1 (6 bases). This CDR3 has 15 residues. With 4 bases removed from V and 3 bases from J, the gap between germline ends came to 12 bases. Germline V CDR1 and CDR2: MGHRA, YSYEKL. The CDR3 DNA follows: TGCGCCAGCAGCCCGGGCAGGGGTGACACCGGGGAGCTGTTTTTT. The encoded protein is CASSPGRGDTGELFF.

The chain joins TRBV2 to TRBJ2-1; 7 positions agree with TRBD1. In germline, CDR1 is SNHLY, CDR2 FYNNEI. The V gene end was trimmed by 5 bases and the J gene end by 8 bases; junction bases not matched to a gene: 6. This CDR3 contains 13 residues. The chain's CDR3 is CASSLGQRYEQFF. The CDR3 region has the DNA TGTGCCAGCAGTTTGGGACAGCGCTATGAGCAGTTCTTC.

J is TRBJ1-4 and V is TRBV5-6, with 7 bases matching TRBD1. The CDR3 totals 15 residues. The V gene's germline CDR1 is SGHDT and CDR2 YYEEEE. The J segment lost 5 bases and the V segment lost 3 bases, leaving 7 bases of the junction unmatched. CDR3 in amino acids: CASSYEQGTNEKLFF. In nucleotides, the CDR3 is TGTGCCAGCAGCTACGAACAGGGGACCAATGAAAAACTGTTTTTT.

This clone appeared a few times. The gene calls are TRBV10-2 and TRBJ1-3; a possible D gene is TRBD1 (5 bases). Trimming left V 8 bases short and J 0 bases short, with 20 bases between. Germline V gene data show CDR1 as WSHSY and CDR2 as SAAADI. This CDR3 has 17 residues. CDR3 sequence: CASRGGDGYLSGNTIYF. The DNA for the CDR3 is TGCGCCAGCCGCGGAGGGGACGGCTACCTCTCTGGAAACACCATATATTTT.

The CDR3 reads CATSRDPEGGRNEQFF. As DNA, the CDR3 is TGTGCCACCAGCAGAGACCCCGAGGGGGGGCGGAATGAGCAGTTCTTC. The chain recombines TRBV15 with TRBJ2-1; possibly TRBD2 for D (7 bases). The CDR3 length is 16 residues. Germline assignment: CDR1 LNHNV and CDR2 YYDKDF (reference sequence). The V end was cut by 0 bases, the J end by 7 bases, with 16 bases between.

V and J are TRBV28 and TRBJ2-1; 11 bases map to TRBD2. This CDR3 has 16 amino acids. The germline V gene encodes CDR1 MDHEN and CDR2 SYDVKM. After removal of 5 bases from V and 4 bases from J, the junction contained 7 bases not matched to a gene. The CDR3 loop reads CASSPSGTSGYNEQFF. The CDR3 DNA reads TGTGCCAGCAGTCCATCCGGGACTAGCGGATACAATGAGCAGTTCTTC.

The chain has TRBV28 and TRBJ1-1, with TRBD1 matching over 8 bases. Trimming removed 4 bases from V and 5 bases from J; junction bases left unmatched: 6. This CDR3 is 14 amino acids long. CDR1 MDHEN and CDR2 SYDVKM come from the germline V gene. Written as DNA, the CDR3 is TGTGCCAGCAGTTCAGGGGGCGCCGTAACTGAAGCTTTCTTT. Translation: CASSSGGAVTEAFF.

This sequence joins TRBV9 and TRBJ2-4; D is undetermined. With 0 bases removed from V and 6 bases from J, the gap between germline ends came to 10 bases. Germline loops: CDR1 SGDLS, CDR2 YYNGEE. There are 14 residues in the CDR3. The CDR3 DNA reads TGTGCCAGCAGCGTAGCAGGAGTTTTAAACATTCAGTACTTC. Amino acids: CASSVAGVLNIQYF.

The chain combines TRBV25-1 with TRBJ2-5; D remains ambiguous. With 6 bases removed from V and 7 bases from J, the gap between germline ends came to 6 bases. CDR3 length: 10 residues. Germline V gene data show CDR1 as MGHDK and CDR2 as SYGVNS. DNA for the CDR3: TGTGCCAGCAGCGAAGGGACCCAGTACTTC. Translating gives CASSEGTQYF.

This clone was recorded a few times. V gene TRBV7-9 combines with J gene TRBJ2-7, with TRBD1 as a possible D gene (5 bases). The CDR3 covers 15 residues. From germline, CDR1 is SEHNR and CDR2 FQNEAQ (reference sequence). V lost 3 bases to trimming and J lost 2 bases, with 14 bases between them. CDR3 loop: CASSFGAGLTYEQYF. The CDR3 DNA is TGTGCCAGCAGCTTTGGGGCAGGGCTAACCTACGAGCAGTACTTC.

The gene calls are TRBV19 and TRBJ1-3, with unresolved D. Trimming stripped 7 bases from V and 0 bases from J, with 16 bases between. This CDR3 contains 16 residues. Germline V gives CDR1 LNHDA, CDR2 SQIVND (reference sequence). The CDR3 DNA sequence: TGTGCCAGTACCAACTTCCGGGCGGGCTCTGGAAACACCATATATTTT. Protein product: CASTNFRAGSGNTIYF.

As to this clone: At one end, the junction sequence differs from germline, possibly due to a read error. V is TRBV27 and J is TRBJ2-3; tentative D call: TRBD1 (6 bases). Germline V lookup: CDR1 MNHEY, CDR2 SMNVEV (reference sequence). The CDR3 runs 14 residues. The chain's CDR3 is CASSLSTGGDTQYF. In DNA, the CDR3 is TGTGCCAGCAGTCTATCGACAGGCGGCGATACGCAGTATTTT.

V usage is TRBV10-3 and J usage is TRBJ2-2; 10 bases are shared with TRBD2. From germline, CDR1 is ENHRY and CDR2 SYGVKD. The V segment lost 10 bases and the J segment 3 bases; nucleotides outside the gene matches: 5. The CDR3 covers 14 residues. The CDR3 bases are TGTGCCAGTAAGCGGGAGGGCGACACCGGGGAGCTGTTTTTT. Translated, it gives CASKREGDTGELFF.

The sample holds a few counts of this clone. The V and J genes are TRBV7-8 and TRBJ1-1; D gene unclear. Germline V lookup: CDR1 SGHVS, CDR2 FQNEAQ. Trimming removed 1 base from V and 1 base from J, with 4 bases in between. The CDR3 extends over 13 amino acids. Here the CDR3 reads CASSLEQNTEAFF. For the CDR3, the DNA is TGTGCCAGCAGCTTAGAACAGAACACTGAAGCTTTCTTT.

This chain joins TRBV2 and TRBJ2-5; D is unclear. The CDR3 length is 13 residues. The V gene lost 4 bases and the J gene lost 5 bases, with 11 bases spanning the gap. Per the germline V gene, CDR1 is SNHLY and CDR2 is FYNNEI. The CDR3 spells CASSGLSWETQYF. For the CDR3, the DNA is TGTGCCAGCAGTGGCTTGTCGTGGGAGACCCAGTACTTC.

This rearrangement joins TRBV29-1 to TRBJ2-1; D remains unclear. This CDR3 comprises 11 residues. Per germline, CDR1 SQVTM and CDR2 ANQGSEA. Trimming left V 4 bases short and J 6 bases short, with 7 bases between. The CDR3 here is CSVGVTNEQFF. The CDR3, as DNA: TGCAGCGTTGGCGTCACCAATGAGCAGTTCTTC.

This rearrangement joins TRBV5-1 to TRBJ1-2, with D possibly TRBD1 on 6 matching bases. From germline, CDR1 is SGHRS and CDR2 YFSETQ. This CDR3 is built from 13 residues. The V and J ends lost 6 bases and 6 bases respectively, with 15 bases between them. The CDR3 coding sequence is TGCGCCAGCAAGTCCGCAGGGGCCGATGGCTACACCTTC. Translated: CASKSAGADGYTF.

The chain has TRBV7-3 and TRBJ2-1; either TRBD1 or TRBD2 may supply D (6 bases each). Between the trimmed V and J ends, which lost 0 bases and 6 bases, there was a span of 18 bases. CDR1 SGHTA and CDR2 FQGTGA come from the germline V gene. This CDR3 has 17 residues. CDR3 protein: CASSLTLGGRAGNEQFF. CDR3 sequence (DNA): TGTGCCAGCAGCTTAACTCTCGGGGGCCGGGCGGGCAATGAGCAGTTCTTC.

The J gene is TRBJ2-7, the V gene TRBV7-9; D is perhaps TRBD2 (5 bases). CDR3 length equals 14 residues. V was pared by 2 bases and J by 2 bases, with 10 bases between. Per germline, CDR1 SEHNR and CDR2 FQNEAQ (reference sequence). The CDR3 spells CASSLSSGTYEQYF. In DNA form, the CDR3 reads TGTGCCAGCAGCTTAAGCTCCGGGACCTACGAGCAGTACTTC.

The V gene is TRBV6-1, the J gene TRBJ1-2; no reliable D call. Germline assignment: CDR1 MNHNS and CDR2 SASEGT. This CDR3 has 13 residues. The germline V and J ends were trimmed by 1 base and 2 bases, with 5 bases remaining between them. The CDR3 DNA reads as TGTGCCAGCAGTGAAGGCCAGAACTATGGCTACACCTTC. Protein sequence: CASSEGQNYGYTF.

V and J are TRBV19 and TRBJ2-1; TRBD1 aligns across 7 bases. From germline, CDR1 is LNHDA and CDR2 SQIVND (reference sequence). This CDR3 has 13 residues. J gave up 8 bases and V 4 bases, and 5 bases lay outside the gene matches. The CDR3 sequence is CASSRGQFYEQFF. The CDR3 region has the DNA TGTGCCAGTAGTAGGGGACAGTTCTATGAGCAGTTCTTC. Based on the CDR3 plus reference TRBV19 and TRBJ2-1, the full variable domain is DGGITQSPKYLFRKEGQNVTLSCEQNLNHDAMYWYRQDPGQGLRLIYYSQIVNDFQKGDIAEGYSVSREKKESFPLTVTSAQKNPTAFYLCASSRGQFYEQFFGPGTRLTVL.